This paragraph covers one TCR beta chain sequence. Time point defined: blood from clinic visit 5 months post-surgery; TSC patient then seizure free. Sequencing was limited to surgery cases with top T cell transcript signatures in brain tissue. Produced via immunoSEQ multiplex PCR; TCRdb's table is partial and in-frame only. The table includes 340,000 or so clones, roughly 92% detected once. The CDR3 loop spans 18 amino acids. Germline loops: CDR1 SGHDT, CDR2 YYEEEE. The V gene lost 0 bases and the J gene lost 3 bases, with 16 bases spanning the gap. The data are from a study of brain T cells in children with intractable seizures.

The J gene is TRBJ2-6, the V gene TRBV5-6; D is unclear. This sequence originates from a boy in the first two years of life with tuberous sclerosis and intractable seizures. The starting material was peripheral blood, obtained 4 to 5 months after surgery. The CDR3 is CASSLETPWGGGANVLTF. CDR3 sequence (DNA): TGTGCCAGCAGCTTGGAGACGCCGTGGGGTGGTGGGGCCAACGTCCTGACTTTC.